The sequence of this TCR beta chain was determined in a study of blood T cell repertoires in COVID-19. On the study more broadly: Acute-phase and convalescent COVID-19 samples originated in the United States, Italy and Spain. The analysed material was cDNA or gDNA that came from T cells, B-cell-depleted T cells, or PBMCs.

In the authors' workflow: From reference gene primer amplification, estimates of nucleated cell counts were derived. Produced via immunoSEQ multiplex PCR; TCRdb's table is partial and in-frame only. That table is the source of V, J and clone size, and D and trimming were worked out from the DNA. The data contain more than 60,000 clones, approximately 90% of them singletons. Germline V gives CDR1 SGHTA, CDR2 FQGNSA. Trimming removed 6 bases from V and 10 bases from J; junction bases left unmatched: 7. This CDR3 has 13 amino acids. The gene calls are TRBV7-2 and TRBJ2-1, with TRBD1 identical over 9 bases. The TCR comes from a human donor in a cohort sampled during active COVID-19. Sample: peripheral blood. The CDR3 is CASSWDREREQFF. The DNA of the CDR3 is TGTGCCAGCAGTTGGGACAGGGAGAGGGAGCAGTTCTTC.